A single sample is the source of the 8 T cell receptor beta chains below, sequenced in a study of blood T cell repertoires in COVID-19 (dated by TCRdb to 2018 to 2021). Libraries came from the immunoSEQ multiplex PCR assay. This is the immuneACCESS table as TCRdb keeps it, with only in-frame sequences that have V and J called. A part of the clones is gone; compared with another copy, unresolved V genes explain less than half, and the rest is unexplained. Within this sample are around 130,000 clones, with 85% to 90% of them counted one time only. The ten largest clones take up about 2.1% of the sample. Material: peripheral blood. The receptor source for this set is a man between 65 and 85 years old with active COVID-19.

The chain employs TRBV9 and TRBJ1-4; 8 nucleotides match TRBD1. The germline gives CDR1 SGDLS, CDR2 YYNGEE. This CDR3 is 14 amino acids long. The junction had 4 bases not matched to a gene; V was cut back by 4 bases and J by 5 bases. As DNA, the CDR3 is TGTGCCAGCAGCTCACAGGGGGTGAATGAAAAACTGTTTTTT. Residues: CASSSQGVNEKLFF.

In DNA, the CDR3 is TGTGCCAGCAGCCCCGGCGGGACCCGCCCCGGGGAGCTGTTTTTT. Residues: CASSPGGTRPGELFF. This chain links TRBV13 with TRBJ2-2, with TRBD2 as a possible D gene (6 bases). The V and J ends lost 5 bases and 6 bases respectively, with 16 bases between them. This CDR3 contains 15 residues. Germline V gene data show CDR1 as PRHDT and CDR2 as FYEKMQ (reference sequence).

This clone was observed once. DNA for the CDR3: TGCGCCAGCAGCTTTTGGGCGGGACAGGGCTACGAGCAGTACTTC. This sequence encodes CASSFWAGQGYEQYF. This rearrangement joins TRBV5-1 to TRBJ2-7; 9 bases are shared with TRBD1. V was clipped by 2 bases and J by 3 bases; unmatched bases: 6. CDR1 and CDR2 (germline): SGHRS, YFSETQ. The CDR3 runs to 15 residues.

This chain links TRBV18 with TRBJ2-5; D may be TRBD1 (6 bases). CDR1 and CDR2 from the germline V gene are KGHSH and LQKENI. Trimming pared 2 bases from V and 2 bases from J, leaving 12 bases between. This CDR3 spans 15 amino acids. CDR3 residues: CASSPVQGEQETQYF. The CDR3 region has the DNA TGTGCCAGCTCACCAGTACAGGGCGAACAAGAGACCCAGTACTTC.

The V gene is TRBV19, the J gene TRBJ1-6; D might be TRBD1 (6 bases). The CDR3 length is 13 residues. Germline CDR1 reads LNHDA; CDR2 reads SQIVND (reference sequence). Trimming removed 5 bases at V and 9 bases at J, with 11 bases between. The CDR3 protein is CASSFQGGSPLHF. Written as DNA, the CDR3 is TGTGCCAGTAGTTTCCAAGGGGGTTCACCCCTCCACTTT.

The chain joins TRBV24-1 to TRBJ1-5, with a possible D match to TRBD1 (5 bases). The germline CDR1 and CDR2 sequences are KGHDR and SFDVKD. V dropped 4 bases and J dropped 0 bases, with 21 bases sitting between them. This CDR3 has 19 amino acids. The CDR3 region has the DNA TGTGCCACCAGTGACCCCGATGGAGGGGACGCCGATAGCAATCAGCCCCAGCATTTT. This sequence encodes CATSDPDGGDADSNQPQHF.

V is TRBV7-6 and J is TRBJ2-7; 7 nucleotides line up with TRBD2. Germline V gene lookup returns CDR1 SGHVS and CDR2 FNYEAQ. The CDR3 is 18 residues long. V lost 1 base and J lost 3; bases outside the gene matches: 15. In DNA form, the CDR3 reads TGTGCCAGCAGCTTAGTGGCGGGTGGAGGCGGGAGTAGCTACGAGCAGTACTTC. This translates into CASSLVAGGGGSSYEQYF.

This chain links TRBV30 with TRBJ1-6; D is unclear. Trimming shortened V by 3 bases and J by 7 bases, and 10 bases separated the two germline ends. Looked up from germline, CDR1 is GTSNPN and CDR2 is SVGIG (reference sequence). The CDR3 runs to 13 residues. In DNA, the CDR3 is TGTGCCTGGAGGTATGGGGAGAATTCACCCCTCCACTTT. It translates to CAWRYGENSPLHF.